This T cell receptor (beta chain) originates from a study of CD8 T cells in Susac syndrome. With random hexamers, reverse transcription was performed on about 0.5 to 1 ug of RNA. Amplification of TCR beta CDR3 spanned 54 Vbeta and 13 Jbeta via immunoSEQ multiplex PCR. TCRdb re-called the immunoSEQ multiplex PCR reads through MiXCR, storing one row per CDR3 protein. The repertoire includes approximately 80,000 distinct CDR3 sequences, 90% to 95% of them detected once, and under 0.65% sits in the top ten. Patients with stable or active relapsing-remitting disease, all of them treatment-naive, made up the multiple sclerosis controls. Both CD4+ and CD8+ T cells were negatively isolated, and TEMRA cells underwent FACS enrichment. V was clipped by 3 bases and J by 5 bases; unmatched bases: 6. The CDR3 is 14 residues long. This clonotype appeared once.

This TCR was sampled from a human donor with multiple sclerosis. Source material: CD8+ T cells from PBMCs. The chain has TRBV12-3 or TRBV12-4 and TRBJ2-5; 7 nucleotides match TRBD2. The CDR3 DNA follows: TGTGCCAGCAGTTTGCTAGCGGTTACGGAGACCCAGTACTTC. Translation: CASSLLAVTETQYF.